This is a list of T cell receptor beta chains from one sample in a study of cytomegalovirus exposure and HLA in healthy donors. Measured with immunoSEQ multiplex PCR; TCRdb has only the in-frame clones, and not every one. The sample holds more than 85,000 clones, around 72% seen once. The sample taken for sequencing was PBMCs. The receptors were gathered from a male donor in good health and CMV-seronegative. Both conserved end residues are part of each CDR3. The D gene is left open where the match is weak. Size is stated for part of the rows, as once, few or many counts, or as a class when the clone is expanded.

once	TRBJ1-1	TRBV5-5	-	TGTGCCAGCAGCTTAGGGCAGGGGCGAACGTACACTGAAGCTTTCTTT	CASSLGQGRTYTEAFF
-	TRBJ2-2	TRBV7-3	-	TGTGCCAGCAGCTTAGGGCGCGCGAACACCGGGGAGCTGTTTTTT	CASSLGRANTGELFF
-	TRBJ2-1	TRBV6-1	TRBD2	TGTGCCAGCAGTGAAGTGGGGATAGCGGGATATTACAATGAGCAGTTCTTC	CASSEVGIAGYYNEQFF
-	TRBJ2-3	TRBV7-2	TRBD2	TGTGCCAGCAGCTTTAGTTTGGTTAGCGGGAGGGCCACAGATACGCAGTATTTT	CASSFSLVSGRATDTQYF
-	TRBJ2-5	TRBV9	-	TGTGCCAGCAGCGCTCGGGTCGTAGCGGAGACCCAGTACTTC	CASSARVVAETQYF
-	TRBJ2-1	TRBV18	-	TGTGCCAGCTCACCACCGAACGGGGGTCCATACAATGAGCAGTTCTTC	CASSPPNGGPYNEQFF
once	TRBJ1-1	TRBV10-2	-	TGCGCCAGCAGCGAGGGAGTACTCAGCGGGAACACTGAAGCTTTCTTT	CASSEGVLSGNTEAFF
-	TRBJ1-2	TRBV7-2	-	TGTGCCAGCAGCTTAGGAGGTTATGGCTACACCTTC	CASSLGGYGYTF
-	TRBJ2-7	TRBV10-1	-	TGCGCCAGCAGTGGAGGGTTCGACGAGCAGTACTTC	CASSGGFDEQYF
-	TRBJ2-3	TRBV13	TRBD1	TGTGCCAGCAGCCAGGGACAGGGGCGCACAGATACGCAGTATTTT	CASSQGQGRTDTQYF
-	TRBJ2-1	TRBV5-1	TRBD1	TGCGCCAGCTACGGACAGGGTGAGCAGTTCTTC	CASYGQGEQFF
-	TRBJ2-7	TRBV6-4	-	TGTGCCAGCAGTTACTCGGAGGGGGCCGAGCAGTACTTC	CASSYSEGAEQYF
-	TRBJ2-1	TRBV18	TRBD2	TGTGCCAGCTCACTGAGGACTAGCGGGGGCCGGTACAATGAGCAGTTCTTC	CASSLRTSGGRYNEQFF
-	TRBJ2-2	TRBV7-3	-	TGTGCCAGCAGCTTAGCTAGCACCGGGGAGCTGTTTTTT	CASSLASTGELFF
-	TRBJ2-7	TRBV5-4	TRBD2	TGTGCCAGCAGCTTGCCGGGACTAGCGGGAGAGAGGTACGAGCAGTACTTC	CASSLPGLAGERYEQYF
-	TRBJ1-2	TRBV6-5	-	TGTGCCAGCAGTTACGGCCTCAACTATGGCTACACCTTC	CASSYGLNYGYTF
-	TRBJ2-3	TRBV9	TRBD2	TGTGCCAGCAGCGTAGGTGGGACTAGCGAGTTGTGGGGCACAGATACGCAGTATTTT	CASSVGGTSELWGTDTQYF
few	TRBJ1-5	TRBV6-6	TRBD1	TGTGCCAGCAGCTATTACAGGGGGTCACAGCCCCAGCATTTT	CASSYYRGSQPQHF
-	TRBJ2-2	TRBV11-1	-	TGTGCCAGCAGCTTCGTGAACACCGGGGAGCTGTTTTTT	CASSFVNTGELFF
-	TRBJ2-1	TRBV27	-	TGTGCCAGCAGTATAGACAGACCCTACAATGAGCAGTTCTTC	CASSIDRPYNEQFF
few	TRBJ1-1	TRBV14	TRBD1	TGTGCCAGCAGCCAAAGAAGGGGGCTGGCTGAAGCTTTCTTT	CASSQRRGLAEAFF